This record covers a single T cell receptor (beta chain). Amplification targeted TCR beta CDR3 regions from RNA transcripts. The TCR CDR3 first-round RT-PCR relied on the HTBI primer set. TCRdb analysed the multiplex PCR reads with MiXCR anew, one entry per CDR3 protein. The sample records about 710,000 distinct CDR3 sequences, 16% being singletons. These data originate in a study of T cells in Graves' hyperthyroidism and ophthalmopathy. Germline V lookup: CDR1 DFQATT, CDR2 SNEGSKA (reference sequence). The CDR3 consists of 16 residues. V dropped 0 bases and J dropped 7; count of bases not matched to a gene: 11.

This rearrangement joins TRBV20-1 to TRBJ2-1; TRBD2 aligns across 8 bases. The sequence came from a man aged 18 to 29 with Graves' hyperthyroidism. Sequencing was done on a sample of blood. The CDR3 spells CSAREPLSGRGNEQFF. CDR3 DNA sequence: TGCAGTGCTAGAGAGCCCCTCAGCGGGAGAGGTAATGAGCAGTTCTTC.